This T cell receptor (beta chain) was profiled in a study of a mutant IDH1 vaccine in newly diagnosed glioma. The method was immunoSEQ multiplex PCR; TCRdb's version includes in-frame clones alone and lacks a portion of them. The sample contains around 32,000 clones, roughly 80% of which appear only once. About this clone: Antigen: not known.

With V trimmed by 5 bases and J by 2 bases, 10 bases remained unmatched. Germline assignment: CDR1 MNHNY and CDR2 SVGAGI (reference sequence). There are 16 residues in the CDR3. As for time point: week 35, safety follow-up. Every single dose of the vaccine, 300 ug of mutant IDH1 20-mer peptide, came with topical imiquimod. The clonotype comes from a young woman with glioma. Some clones in this sample may be carry-over from other donors' samples. The specimen comprised PBMCs, sampled from a glioma patient whose treatment included an IDH1 peptide vaccine. The chain links TRBV6-6 to TRBJ1-2; 8 nucleotides agree with TRBD1. The DNA for the CDR3 is TGTGCCAGCAGTCCCCATCGGACAGGGACCAACTATGGCTACACCTTC. This encodes CASSPHRTGTNYGYTF.